The 19 T cell receptor beta chains below were found in one sample sequenced in a study of regulatory T cells in long-lasting Graves disease. The time point denotes: persistent/refractory GD, antithyroid drugs over 5 years with positive TRAb. From RNA extracted from PBMCs, the TCR library was made. Arm-PCR of CDR3 regions with iRepertoire HTBI primers generated TCR beta libraries. From the multiplex PCR reads, TCRdb called clonotypes with MiXCR, one entry per CDR3 protein. The top ten hold approximately 25% of the sample, which has about 420,000 distinct CDR3 sequences, around 20% seen once. This material consisted of peripheral blood mononuclear cells (PBMCs), taken when the disease was refractory, from a patient treated with antithyroid drugs. The receptors stem from a female donor with Graves disease.

This clonotype has just a few counts. The chain uses TRBV12-3 or TRBV12-4 and TRBJ2-4, with a possible D match to TRBD1 (5 bases). The V end was cut by 6 bases, the J end by 4 bases, with 10 bases between. CDR3 length equals 13 residues. This chain's CDR3 is CASRNDRKNIQYF. The CDR3 DNA reads as TGTGCCAGCAGAAACGACAGAAAAAACATTCAGTACTTC.

V gene TRBV5-1 combines with J gene TRBJ2-5; 10 bases agree with TRBD2. V was clipped by 4 bases and J by 5 bases; unmatched bases: 8. The CDR3 sequence is 15 residues long. Germline-derived CDR1 and CDR2 are SGHRS and YFSETQ. The CDR3 is CASSEPTSGSETQYF. For the CDR3, the DNA is TGCGCCAGCAGCGAACCGACTAGCGGGTCCGAGACCCAGTACTTC.

The CDR3 DNA sequence: TGTGCCAGCAGTTACGTGGACACCGGGGAGCTGTTTTTT. Amino acids: CASSYVDTGELFF. The V gene is TRBV6-4, the J gene TRBJ2-2; D unclear. CDR3 size: 13 residues. The V end was cut by 5 bases, the J end by 3 bases, with 7 bases between. Germline values: CDR1 MRHNA, CDR2 SNTAGT.

This rearrangement joins TRBV30 to TRBJ2-7; D possibly corresponds to TRBD2 (5 bases). The CDR3 runs 16 residues. Germline CDR1 is GTSNPN and CDR2 is SVGIG (reference sequence). Trimming removed 2 bases at V and 6 bases at J, with 23 bases between. The CDR3 here is CAWSTRRDFPNFEQYF. The CDR3 DNA sequence: TGTGCCTGGAGTACAAGACGGGATTTCCCAAACTTCGAGCAGTACTTC.

This clonotype showed up many times. This chain joins TRBV7-3 and TRBJ2-5, with unresolved D. The germline V gene has CDR1 SGHTA and CDR2 FQGTGA. This CDR3 spans 13 amino acids. Trimming took off 0 bases at V and 1 base at J, with 3 bases between the two ends. The CDR3, as DNA: TGTGCCAGCAGCTTAACGCCCCAAGAGACCCAGTACTTC. It specifies CASSLTPQETQYF.

This clonotype was detected ten times or more. V usage is TRBV29-1 and J usage is TRBJ2-7; perhaps D is TRBD1 or TRBD2 (5 bases each). Germline V gene sequence: CDR1 SQVTM, CDR2 ANQGSEA. The CDR3 contains 12 residues. The V gene lost 7 bases and the J gene lost 2 bases, with 12 bases spanning the gap. The CDR3 protein is CSGGVGPYEQYF. The CDR3 nucleotides are TGCAGCGGTGGCGTGGGACCCTACGAGCAGTACTTC.

CDR3: CASSVGREQYF. CDR3 coding DNA: TGTGCCAGCAGTGTTGGTCGCGAGCAGTACTTC. The chain is built from TRBV2 and TRBJ2-7; no definite D call. Trimming took off 4 bases at V and 6 bases at J, with 7 bases between the two ends. This CDR3 is 11 amino acids long. In germline, CDR1 is SNHLY, CDR2 FYNNEI.

A word on this clonotype: A single base separates this from a much larger clone, so it may be a read error. The CDR3 does not close with the conserved phenylalanine or tryptophan, likely indicating a read error. The chain links TRBV28 to TRBJ2-2; D is perhaps TRBD1 or TRBD2 (6 bases each). Germline V gives CDR1 MDHEN, CDR2 SYDVKM. V shed 7 bases and J shed 6 bases, with 15 bases lying between them. There are 14 residues in the CDR3. The CDR3 DNA is TGTGCCAGCAATCAATATAGGGGGGCCGGGGAGCTGTTTTCT. It encodes CASNQYRGAGELFS.

This clonotype was picked up many times. The chain has TRBV20-1 and TRBJ2-2; 8 bases align to TRBD2. Germline V gene data show CDR1 as DFQATT and CDR2 as SNEGSKA (reference sequence). V shed 6 bases and J 4 bases; nucleotides not matched to a gene: 10. The CDR3 length is 15 residues. CDR3: CSARETSDGTGELFF. CDR3 nucleotide sequence: TGCAGTGCCAGGGAGACTAGCGATGGCACCGGGGAGCTGTTTTTT.

This clonotype has just a few counts. The rearrangement links TRBV20-1 to TRBJ2-7, with 7 bases identical to TRBD1. Germline values: CDR1 DFQATT, CDR2 SNEGSKA (reference sequence). V was clipped by 4 bases and J by 2 bases; unmatched bases: 5. This CDR3 comprises 13 residues. The CDR3 DNA sequence: TGCAGTGCTAATCCCGACAGGGCCTACGAGCAGTACTTC. It specifies CSANPDRAYEQYF.

V usage is TRBV30 and J usage is TRBJ2-2; 10 bases align to TRBD2. CDR1 and CDR2 from the germline V gene are GTSNPN and SVGIG (reference sequence). This CDR3 is 13 amino acids long. The J segment lost 8 bases and the V segment lost 3 bases, leaving 3 bases of the junction unmatched. CDR3 protein: CAWRDSGRGELFF. CDR3 bases: TGTGCCTGGAGGGATAGCGGGAGGGGGGAGCTGTTTTTT.

The CDR3 DNA sequence: TGTGCCAGCAGCCTAGACAGTTATCAGCCCCAGCATTTT. Its translation: CASSLDSYQPQHF. The chain couples TRBV7-2 to TRBJ1-5; possible D gene TRBD1, 5 bases. Deletions cut 5 bases from V and 5 bases from J, with 10 bases between. CDR1 is SGHTA and CDR2 is FQGNSA in the germline V gene. This CDR3 has 13 residues.

CDR3 sequence reads: CASSEYSGSSYEQYF. As DNA, the CDR3 is TGTGCCAGCAGTGAATATTCTGGGAGCTCCTACGAGCAGTACTTC. The chain joins TRBV25-1 to TRBJ2-7, with D tentatively TRBD2 (5 bases). CDR3 length: 15 amino acids. V lost 0 bases and J lost 0, with 9 bases in between. In germline, CDR1 is MGHDK, CDR2 SYGVNS.

This clonotype occurred once. CDR3 protein: CASSPPGLAGYEQYF. The CDR3 region has the DNA TGTGCCAGCAGTCCTCCGGGACTAGCGGGCTACGAGCAGTACTTC. The chain recombines TRBV25-1 with TRBJ2-7; 12 nucleotides match TRBD2. With 5 bases clipped from V and 3 bases from J, the junction kept 5 bases outside the gene matches. The CDR3 covers 15 residues. CDR1 is MGHDK and CDR2 is SYGVNS in the germline V gene.

This clonotype has a handful of counts. CDR3 sequence: CASSGDRITYEQYF. The CDR3 DNA reads TGCGCCAGCAGCGGGGACAGGATAACCTACGAGCAGTACTTC. J is TRBJ2-7 and V is TRBV5-1, with TRBD1 matching 8 bases. The CDR3 runs to 14 residues. V gave up 4 bases and J gave up 2 bases; unmatched junction bases: 5. Germline V gene sequence: CDR1 SGHRS, CDR2 YFSETQ.

The chain uses TRBV6-5 and TRBJ2-7; D is ambiguous. V was cut by 2 bases and J by 6 bases, with 8 bases left in between. The germline gives CDR1 MNHEY, CDR2 SVGAGI. The CDR3 consists of 12 residues. The CDR3 reads CASSYLLSEQYF. DNA for the CDR3: TGTGCCAGCAGTTACCTTTTGTCCGAGCAGTACTTC.

This sequence joins TRBV14 and TRBJ2-7; TRBD1 is a possible D gene (6 bases). Germline CDR1 is SGHDN and CDR2 is FVKESK. CDR3 length equals 13 residues. Between the trimmed V and J ends, which lost 4 bases and 2 bases, there was a span of 9 bases. The CDR3 sequence is CASSRGQPYEQYF. The DNA of the CDR3 is TGTGCCAGCAGCCGAGGACAGCCCTACGAGCAGTACTTC.

This clonotype was found many times. The rearrangement uses TRBV11-2 and TRBJ2-5; 7 nucleotides line up with TRBD1. This CDR3 has 14 residues. V was pared by 5 bases and J by 2 bases, with 5 bases of the junction left unmatched. Germline loops: CDR1 SGHAT, CDR2 FQNNGV. CDR3 sequence reads: CASSRWDSQETQYF. As DNA, the CDR3 is TGTGCCAGCAGCCGTTGGGACAGTCAAGAGACCCAGTACTTC.

The rearrangement joins TRBV2 to TRBJ2-1; the match to TRBD2 covers 9 bases. The CDR3 has 16 amino acids. V gave up 6 bases and J gave up 2 bases; unmatched junction bases: 8. Looked up from germline, CDR1 is SNHLY and CDR2 is FYNNEI. The CDR3: CASRGTSHYTYNEQFF. The CDR3 DNA follows: TGTGCCAGCAGGGGGACTAGCCATTACACCTACAATGAGCAGTTCTTC.